This T cell receptor beta chain was recovered during a study of CD8 T cells in Susac syndrome. Notes on the study in general: An acknowledgment was made by the study that its TCR sequencing and HLA analysis involved relatively few individuals.

CDR1 SGHVS and CDR2 FQNEAQ come from the germline V gene. Germline trimming cut 1 base from V and 2 bases from J; bases unmatched to any gene: 8. The CDR3 loop spans 17 amino acids. A word on this clonotype: Its antigen remains unknown.

An input of roughly 0.45 to 1 ug of RNA was subjected to reverse transcription using random hexamers. MiXCR, run by TCRdb on the immunoSEQ multiplex PCR reads, gives a single entry per CDR3 protein. There are around 300,000 distinct CDR3 sequences in the sample; about 92% occur only once, and around 0.07% lies in the top ten. The sequenced target, TCR beta, came from blood CD8+ and CD4+ T cells. The rearrangement joins TRBV7-8 to TRBJ2-1, with TRBD2 matching over 7 bases. Sequencing was done on a sample of CD4+ T cells from PBMCs. The TCR originated in a human donor with multiple sclerosis. In DNA, the CDR3 is TGTGCCAGCAGCTTAGTGGTGGGGGGGACCCCCTACAATGAGCAGTTCTTC. Protein sequence: CASSLVVGGTPYNEQFF.